This T cell receptor (beta chain) was profiled in a study of early T cells in non-severe SARS-CoV-2 infection. Germline loops: CDR1 MGHRA, CDR2 YSYEKL. V was clipped by 2 bases and J by 3 bases, with 16 bases between them. This CDR3 has 16 residues. MiXCR was run by TCRdb on the 5' RACE reads, yielding one entry per CDR3 protein. Seen here are 25,000 to 30,000 distinct CDR3 sequences, around 4.4% observed once, and the top ten hold 10% to 12%. Worth noting for this clonotype: This sequence may be a read error, since a much larger clone differs from it by one base.

The V call is TRBV4-1, the J call TRBJ1-1; no firm D call. Source material: whole blood. The receptor comes from an adult who was a healthcare worker with PCR-confirmed SARS-CoV-2 infection or an uninfected control (not recorded which). CDR3 residues: CASSQLGLGIYTEAFF. The CDR3 DNA reads TGCGCCAGCAGCCAACTAGGGCTAGGGATATACACTGAAGCTTTCTTT.